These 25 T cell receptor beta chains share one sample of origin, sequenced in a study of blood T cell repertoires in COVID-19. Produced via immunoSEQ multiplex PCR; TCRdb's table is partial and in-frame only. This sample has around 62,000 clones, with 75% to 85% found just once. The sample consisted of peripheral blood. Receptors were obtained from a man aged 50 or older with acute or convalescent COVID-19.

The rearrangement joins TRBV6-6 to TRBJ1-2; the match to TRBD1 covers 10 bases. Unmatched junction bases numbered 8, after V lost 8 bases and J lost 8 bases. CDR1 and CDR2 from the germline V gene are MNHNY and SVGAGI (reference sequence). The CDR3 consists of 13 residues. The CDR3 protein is CASSLGTGEGYTF. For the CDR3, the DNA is TGTGCCAGCTCCCTTGGGACAGGGGAAGGCTACACCTTC.

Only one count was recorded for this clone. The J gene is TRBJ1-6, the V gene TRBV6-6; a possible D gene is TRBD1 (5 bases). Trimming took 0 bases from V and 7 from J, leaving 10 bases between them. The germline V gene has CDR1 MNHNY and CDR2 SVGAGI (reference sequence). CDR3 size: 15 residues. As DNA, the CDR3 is TGTGCCAGCAGTTACTCAAAGGGGCCCAATTCACCCCTCCACTTT. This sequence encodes CASSYSKGPNSPLHF.

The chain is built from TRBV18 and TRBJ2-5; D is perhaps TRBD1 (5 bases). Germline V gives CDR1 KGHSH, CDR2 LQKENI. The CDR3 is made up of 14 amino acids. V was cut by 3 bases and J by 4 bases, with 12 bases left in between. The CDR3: CASSPGQGGETQYF. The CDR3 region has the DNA TGTGCCAGCTCACCTGGGCAGGGTGGAGAGACCCAGTACTTC.

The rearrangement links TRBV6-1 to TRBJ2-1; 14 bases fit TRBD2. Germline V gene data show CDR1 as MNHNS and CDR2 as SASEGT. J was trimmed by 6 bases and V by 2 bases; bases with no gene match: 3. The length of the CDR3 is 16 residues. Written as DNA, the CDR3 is TGTGCCAGCAGTGAACAGGGACTAGCGGGGGTCAATGAGCAGTTCTTC. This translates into CASSEQGLAGVNEQFF.

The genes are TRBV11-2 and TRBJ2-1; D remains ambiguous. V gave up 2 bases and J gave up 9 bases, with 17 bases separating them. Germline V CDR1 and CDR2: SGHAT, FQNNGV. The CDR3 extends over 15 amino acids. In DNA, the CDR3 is TGTGCCAGCAGCTTATCCGGCAACAGTTATAGTGAGCAGTTCTTC. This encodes CASSLSGNSYSEQFF.

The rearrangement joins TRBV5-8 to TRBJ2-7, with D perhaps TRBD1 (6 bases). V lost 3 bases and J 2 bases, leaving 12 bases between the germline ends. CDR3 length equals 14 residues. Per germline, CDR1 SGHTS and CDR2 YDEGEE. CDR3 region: CASSSDRPTYEQYV. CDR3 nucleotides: TGTGCCAGCAGCTCCGACAGGCCTACCTACGAGCAGTACGTC.

This CDR3 is CASSEEREGDTGELFF. Here the CDR3 DNA reads TGTGCCAGCAGTGAAGAGCGGGAGGGTGACACCGGGGAGCTGTTTTTT. The genes are TRBV6-1 and TRBJ2-2, with 10 bases fitting TRBD2. The CDR3 runs to 16 residues. Losses at the gene ends were 1 base for V and 3 bases for J; bases not matched to a gene: 2. Germline values: CDR1 MNHNS, CDR2 SASEGT.

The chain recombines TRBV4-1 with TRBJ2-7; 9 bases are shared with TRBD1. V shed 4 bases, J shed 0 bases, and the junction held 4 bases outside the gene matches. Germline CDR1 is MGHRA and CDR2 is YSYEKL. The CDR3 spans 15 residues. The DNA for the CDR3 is TGCGCCAGCAGCCTTCGGACAGGGGACTCCTACGAGCAGTACTTC. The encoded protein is CASSLRTGDSYEQYF.

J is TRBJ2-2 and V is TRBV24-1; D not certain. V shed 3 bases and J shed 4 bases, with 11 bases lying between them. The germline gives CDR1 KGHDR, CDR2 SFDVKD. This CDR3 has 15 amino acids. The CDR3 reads CATSDPQILTGELFF. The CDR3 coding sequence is TGTGCCACCAGTGATCCCCAGATTCTCACCGGGGAGCTGTTTTTT.

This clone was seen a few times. CDR3 sequence (DNA): TGCGCCAGCAGCTGGACTAGCGGGGGGGACAATGAGCAGTTCTTC. It translates to CASSWTSGGDNEQFF. The V call is TRBV5-1, the J call TRBJ2-1, with 15 bases identical to TRBD2. CDR3 length: 15 amino acids. Germline lookup yields CDR1 SGHRS and CDR2 YFSETQ. With V trimmed by 3 bases and J by 5 bases, 0 bases remained unmatched. Variable domain in full (rest from reference TRBV5-1 and TRBJ2-1): KAGVTQTPRYLIKTRGQQVTLSCSPISGHRSVSWYQQTPGQGLQFLFEYFSETQRNKGNFPGRFSGRQFSNSRSEMNVSTLELGDSALYLCASSWTSGGDNEQFFGPGTRLTVL.

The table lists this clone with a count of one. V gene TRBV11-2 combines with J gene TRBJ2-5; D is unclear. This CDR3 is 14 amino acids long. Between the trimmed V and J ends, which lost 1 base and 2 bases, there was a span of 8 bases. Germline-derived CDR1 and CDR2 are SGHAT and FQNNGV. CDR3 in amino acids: CASSLGADQETQYF. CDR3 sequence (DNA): TGTGCCAGCAGCTTAGGGGCAGATCAAGAGACCCAGTACTTC.

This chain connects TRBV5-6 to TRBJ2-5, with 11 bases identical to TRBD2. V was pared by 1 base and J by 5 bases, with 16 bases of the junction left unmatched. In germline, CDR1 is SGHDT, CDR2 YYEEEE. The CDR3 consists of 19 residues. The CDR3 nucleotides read TGTGCCAGCAGCTTGTCAATATTAGTAGCGGGGGGGCCGGGGGAGACCCAGTACTTC. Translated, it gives CASSLSILVAGGPGETQYF.

The CDR3 is CAISEGLAGVREQFF. The CDR3 DNA reads TGTGCCATCAGTGAAGGTTTAGCGGGGGTCCGTGAGCAGTTCTTC. The rearrangement links TRBV10-3 to TRBJ2-1; 9 bases agree with TRBD2. The CDR3 length is 15 residues. The V gene's germline CDR1 is ENHRY and CDR2 SYGVKD. V dropped 3 bases and J dropped 9; count of bases not matched to a gene: 9.

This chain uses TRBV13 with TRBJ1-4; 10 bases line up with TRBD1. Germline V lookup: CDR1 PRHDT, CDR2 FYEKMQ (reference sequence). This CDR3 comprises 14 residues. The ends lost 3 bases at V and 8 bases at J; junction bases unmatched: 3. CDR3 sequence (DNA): TGTGCCAGCAGCTTGGGACAGGGGAGAGAAAAACTGTTTTTT. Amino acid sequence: CASSLGQGREKLFF.

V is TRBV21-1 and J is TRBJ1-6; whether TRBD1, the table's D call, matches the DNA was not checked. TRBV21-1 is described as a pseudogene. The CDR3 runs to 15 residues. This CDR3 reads CASKGRDTHDSPLHF. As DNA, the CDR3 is TGTGCCAGCAAAGGCCGGGACACCCATGATTCACCCCTCCACTTT.

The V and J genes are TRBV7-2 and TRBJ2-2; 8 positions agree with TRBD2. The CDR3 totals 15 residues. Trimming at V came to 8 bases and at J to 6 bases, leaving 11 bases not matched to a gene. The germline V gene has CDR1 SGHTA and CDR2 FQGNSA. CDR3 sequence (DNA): TGTGCCAGCGGAACCGGGGGGGCCCTAGCCGGGGAGCTGTTTTTT. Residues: CASGTGGALAGELFF.

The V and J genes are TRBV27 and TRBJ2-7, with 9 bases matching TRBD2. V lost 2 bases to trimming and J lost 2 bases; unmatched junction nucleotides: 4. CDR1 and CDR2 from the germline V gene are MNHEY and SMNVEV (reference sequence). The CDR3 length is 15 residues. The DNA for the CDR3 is TGTGCCAGCAGTTTAGAGCGGGGGGCGACCTACGAGCAGTACTTC. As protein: CASSLERGATYEQYF.

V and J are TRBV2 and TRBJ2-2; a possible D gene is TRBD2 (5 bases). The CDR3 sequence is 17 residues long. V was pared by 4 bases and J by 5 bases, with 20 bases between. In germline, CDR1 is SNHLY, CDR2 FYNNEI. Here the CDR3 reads CASSVELRALGTGELFF. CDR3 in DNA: TGTGCCAGCAGTGTTGAGTTGAGGGCTCTGGGTACCGGGGAGCTGTTTTTT.

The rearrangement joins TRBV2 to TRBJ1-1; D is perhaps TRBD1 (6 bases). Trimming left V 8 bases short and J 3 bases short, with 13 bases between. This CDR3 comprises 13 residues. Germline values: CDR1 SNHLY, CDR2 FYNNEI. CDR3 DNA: TGTGCCAGCGGTGGACAGATGGACACTGAAGCTTTCTTT. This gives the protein CASGGQMDTEAFF.

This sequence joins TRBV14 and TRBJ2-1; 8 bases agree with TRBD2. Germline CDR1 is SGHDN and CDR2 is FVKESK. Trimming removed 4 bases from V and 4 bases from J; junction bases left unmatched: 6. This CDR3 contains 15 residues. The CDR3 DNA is TGTGCCAGCAGCCTTCCCTCTAGCGGGTACAATGAGCAGTTCTTC. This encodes CASSLPSSGYNEQFF.

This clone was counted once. CDR3 DNA sequence: TGCGCCAGCAGCCGAGCCACAGGGGAATTTATTAGCACCATATATTTT. Translating gives CASSRATGEFISTIYF. The genes are TRBV4-1 and TRBJ1-3, with TRBD1 identical over 7 bases. The CDR3 totals 16 residues. The germline CDR1 and CDR2 sequences are MGHRA and YSYEKL. Trimming removed 4 bases from V and 9 bases from J; junction bases left unmatched: 15.

The CDR3 loop reads CASSLAEFVMQYF. As DNA, the CDR3 is TGTGCCAGCAGCTTAGCTGAGTTCGTGATGCAGTATTTT. This chain links TRBV7-2 with TRBJ2-3, with no clear D. Trimming left V 0 bases short and J 11 bases short, with 12 bases between. Germline loops: CDR1 SGHTA, CDR2 FQGNSA. This CDR3 is 13 amino acids long.

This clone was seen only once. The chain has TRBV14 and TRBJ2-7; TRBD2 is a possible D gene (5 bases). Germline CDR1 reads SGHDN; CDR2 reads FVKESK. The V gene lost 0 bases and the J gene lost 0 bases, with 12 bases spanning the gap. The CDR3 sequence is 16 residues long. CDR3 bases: TGTGCCAGCAGCCAAGATAAGGAGGCAAACTCCTACGAGCAGTACTTC. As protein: CASSQDKEANSYEQYF. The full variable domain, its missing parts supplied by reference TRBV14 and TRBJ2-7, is EAGVTQFPSHSVIEKGQTVTLRCDPISGHDNLYWYRRVMGKEIKFLLHFVKESKQDESGMPNNRFLAERTGGTYSTLKVQPAELEDSGVYFCASSQDKEANSYEQYFGPGTRLTVT.

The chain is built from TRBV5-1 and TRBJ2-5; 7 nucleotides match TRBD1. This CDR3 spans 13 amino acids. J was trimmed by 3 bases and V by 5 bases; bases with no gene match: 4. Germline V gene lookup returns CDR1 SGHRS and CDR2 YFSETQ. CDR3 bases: TGCGCCAGCAGTGAGGGGACAGAAGAGACCCAGTACTTC. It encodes CASSEGTEETQYF.

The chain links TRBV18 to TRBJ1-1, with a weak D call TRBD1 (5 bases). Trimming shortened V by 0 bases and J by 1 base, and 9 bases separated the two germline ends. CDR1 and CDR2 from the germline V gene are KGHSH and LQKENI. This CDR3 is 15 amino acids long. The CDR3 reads CASSPPGGENTEAFF. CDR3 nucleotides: TGTGCCAGCTCACCACCGGGAGGGGAGAACACTGAAGCTTTCTTT.